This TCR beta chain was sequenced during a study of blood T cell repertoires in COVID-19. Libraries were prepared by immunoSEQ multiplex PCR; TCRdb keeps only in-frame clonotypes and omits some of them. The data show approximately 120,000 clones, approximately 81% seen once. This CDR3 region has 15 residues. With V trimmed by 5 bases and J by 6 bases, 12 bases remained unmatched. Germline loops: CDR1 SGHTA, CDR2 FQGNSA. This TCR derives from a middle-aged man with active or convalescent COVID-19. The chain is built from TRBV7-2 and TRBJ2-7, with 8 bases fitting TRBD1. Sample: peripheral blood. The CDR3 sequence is CASSPQTGGVVEQYF. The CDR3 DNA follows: TGTGCCAGCAGCCCCCAAACAGGGGGTGTGGTCGAGCAGTACTTC.